This T cell receptor (beta chain) derives from a study of cytomegalovirus exposure and HLA in healthy donors. Notes on the study in general: In a later analysis, V- and J-gene trimming of beta chains associated with a DCLRE1C missense variant, replicated independently. Roughly even sequencing depth across donors was the assumption behind the presence/absence analyses.

The PCR ran on 60 Vbeta and 13 Jbeta primers. Generated by immunoSEQ multiplex PCR, the TCRdb table keeps only in-frame clones and is missing some. The profile covers approximately 190,000 clones, with approximately 81% appearing a single time and around 0.24% taken by the ten largest. Germline CDR1 and CDR2: SGHTS and YDEGEE. Trimming took 3 bases from V and 2 from J, leaving 9 bases between them. This CDR3 is built from 14 residues. Regarding this clone: Its antigen is undetermined.

The sequence derives from a boy between 10 and 17 years old in good health and CMV-seronegative. The rearrangement joins TRBV5-8 to TRBJ1-3; D is ambiguous. The sequencing sample was made of PBMCs. This CDR3 reads CASSYTSAGNTIYF. The DNA for the CDR3 is TGTGCCAGCAGCTACACGTCAGCTGGAAACACCATATATTTT.